The 6 T cell receptor beta chains in this list originate from one sample, sequenced in a study of blood T cell repertoires in COVID-19. Libraries were prepared by immunoSEQ multiplex PCR; TCRdb keeps only in-frame clonotypes and omits some of them. The sample shows around 310,000 clones, almost 90% of them seen only once. The specimen was peripheral blood. The receptors stem from a middle-aged woman with COVID-19, enrolled during active disease.

The chain couples TRBV5-1 to TRBJ2-3; 11 nucleotides align to TRBD2. CDR3 length equals 17 residues. Germline values: CDR1 SGHRS, CDR2 YFSETQ. The trim removed 4 bases at V and 9 bases at J, leaving 16 bases unmatched. The CDR3 region has the DNA TGCGCCAGCAGCGGCCCACGGGTAGCGGGGGGGCCGGGAACGCAGTATTTT. Protein sequence: CASSGPRVAGGPGTQYF.

The J gene is TRBJ1-3, the V gene TRBV6-2 or TRBV6-3; no clear D gene. The germline CDR1 and CDR2 sequences are MNHEY and SVGEGT. The V end lost 1 base, the J end lost 9 bases, and 10 bases lay between the germline ends. This CDR3 is built from 13 residues. The CDR3 DNA sequence: TGTGCCAGCAGTTACTGGGCCTACGGCACCATATATTTT. This translates into CASSYWAYGTIYF.

About this clone itself: Other DNA sequences in the same sample also yield this CDR3. The chain employs TRBV7-9 and TRBJ2-7, with a tentative D call TRBD2 (5 bases). The germline gives CDR1 SEHNR, CDR2 FQNEAQ (reference sequence). This CDR3 comprises 12 residues. Trimming removed 3 bases from V and 4 bases from J, with 7 bases in between. The CDR3 nucleotides read TGTGCCAGCAGCTTCACGGGGTACGAGCAGTACTTC. It yields the protein CASSFTGYEQYF.

V is TRBV9 and J is TRBJ1-2; 8 nucleotides match TRBD1. The CDR3 sequence is 17 residues long. Germline V CDR1 and CDR2: SGDLS, YYNGEE. The V gene end was trimmed by 2 bases and the J gene end by 0 bases; junction bases not matched to a gene: 9. The chain's CDR3 is CASSVQPPGQANYGYTF. The CDR3 DNA is TGTGCCAGCAGCGTCCAGCCACCGGGACAGGCTAACTATGGCTACACCTTC.

This rearrangement joins TRBV27 to TRBJ2-3; 9 bases line up with TRBD2. Trimming took 4 bases from V and 5 from J; bases not matched to a gene: 10. CDR1 is MNHEY and CDR2 is SMNVEV in the germline V gene (reference sequence). This CDR3 is built from 16 residues. The CDR3 DNA sequence: TGTGCCAGCAGTTCTATAGCGGGAGCGTCGCTAGATACGCAGTATTTT. Residues: CASSSIAGASLDTQYF.

The chain is built from TRBV7-9 and TRBJ1-6; D might be TRBD1 (6 bases). From germline, CDR1 is SEHNR and CDR2 FQNEAQ (reference sequence). Trimming removed 1 base from V and 6 bases from J, with 13 bases in between. This CDR3 comprises 16 residues. The CDR3 protein is CASSLEGGGRNSPLHF. The CDR3 bases are TGTGCCAGCAGCTTAGAAGGGGGTGGACGTAATTCACCCCTCCACTTT.